Here is one TCR beta chain with its context. The sample is drawn from a study of beta chain features in type 1 diabetes. V was clipped by 4 bases and J by 2 bases, with 8 bases between them. Per the germline V gene, CDR1 is MNHNS and CDR2 is SASEGT. There are 13 residues in the CDR3. All of the isolated RNA was reverse transcribed, so expressed TCRB transcripts were sequenced. TCRdb's copy holds only in-frame clones and misses some; the assay was immunoSEQ multiplex PCR. This sample has 300,000 to 350,000 clones; 8% occur once, and the top ten carry around 0.44%. The chain carries TRBV6-1 and TRBJ2-5; D is ambiguous. The sequenced sample was central memory CD4+ T cells from blood. The sequence was obtained from a woman in her late teens or twenties in good health. CDR3 protein: CASSAGLQETQYF. Written as DNA, the CDR3 is TGTGCCAGCAGTGCCGGGCTACAAGAGACCCAGTACTTC.